This T cell receptor (beta chain) derives from a study of blood T cells in healthy people across ages. Overall study findings and caveats: A roughly linear age-dependent decrease characterized TCR beta diversity per million T cells.

This clonotype was observed many times. What it recognizes is unknown. RNA extraction gave at least 5.5 micrograms of total RNA per sample. Trimming cost V 2 bases and J 2 bases; bases outside gene matches: 3. This CDR3 contains 16 residues. Germline assignment: CDR1 SGHRS and CDR2 YFSETQ. A second PCR, run for about 6 to 12 cycles, used a sample-barcoded 5' primer plus a J-beta primer mix. Unique molecular identifiers of 12 random nucleotides labeled each cDNA. Each of the samples gave a minimum of 2.5 million paired-end reads that contained CDR3. TCRdb itself ran the 5' RACE reads through MiXCR, one entry per CDR3 protein. Of 1.5 million to 2 million distinct CDR3 sequences in the sample, around 42% are singletons; the top ten hold about 23%.

The TCR comes from a human donor in good health. Sequenced sample: blood. The gene calls are TRBV5-1 and TRBJ2-6; TRBD1 matches 8 bases. CDR3 residues: CASSLSRGPGANVLTF. Here the CDR3 DNA reads TGCGCCAGCAGCTTAAGCAGGGGGCCTGGGGCCAACGTCCTGACTTTC.